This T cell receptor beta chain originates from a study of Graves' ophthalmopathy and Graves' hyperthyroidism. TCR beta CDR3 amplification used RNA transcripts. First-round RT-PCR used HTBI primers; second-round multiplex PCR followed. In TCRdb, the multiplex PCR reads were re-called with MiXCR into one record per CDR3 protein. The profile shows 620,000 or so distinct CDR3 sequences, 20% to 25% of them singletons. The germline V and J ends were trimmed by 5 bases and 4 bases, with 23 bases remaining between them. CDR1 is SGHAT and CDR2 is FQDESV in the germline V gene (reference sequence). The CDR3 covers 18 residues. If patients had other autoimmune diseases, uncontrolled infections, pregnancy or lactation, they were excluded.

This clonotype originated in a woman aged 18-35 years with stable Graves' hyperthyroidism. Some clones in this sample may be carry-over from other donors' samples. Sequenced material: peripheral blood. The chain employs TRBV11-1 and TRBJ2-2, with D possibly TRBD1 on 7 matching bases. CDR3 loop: CASSRSDRVEGLTGELFF. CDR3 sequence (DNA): TGTGCCAGCAGCCGAAGCGACAGGGTGGAGGGCCTCACCGGGGAGCTGTTTTTT.